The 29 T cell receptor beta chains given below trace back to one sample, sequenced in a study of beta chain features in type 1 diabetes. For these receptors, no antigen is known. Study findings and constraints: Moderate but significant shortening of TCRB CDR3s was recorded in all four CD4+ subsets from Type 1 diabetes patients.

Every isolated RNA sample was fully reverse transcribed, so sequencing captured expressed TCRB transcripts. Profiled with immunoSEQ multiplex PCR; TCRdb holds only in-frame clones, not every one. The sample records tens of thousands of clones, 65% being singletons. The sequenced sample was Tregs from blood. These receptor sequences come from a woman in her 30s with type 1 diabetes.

Written as DNA, the CDR3 is TGTGCCAGCAGCAAAGACCCGGTCCCCTACGAGCAGTACTTC. Its protein product is CASSKDPVPYEQYF. This chain connects TRBV21-1 to TRBJ2-7; the table's TRBD2 call for D was not verified on the DNA. TRBV21-1 is a pseudogene locus. CDR3 length: 14 residues.

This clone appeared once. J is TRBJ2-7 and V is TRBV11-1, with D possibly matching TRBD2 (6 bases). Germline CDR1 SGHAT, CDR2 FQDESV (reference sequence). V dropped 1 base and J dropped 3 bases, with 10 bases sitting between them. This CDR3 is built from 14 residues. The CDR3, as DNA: TGTGCCAGCAGCTTAGGACTAGATCTCTACGAGCAGTACTTC. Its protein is CASSLGLDLYEQYF.

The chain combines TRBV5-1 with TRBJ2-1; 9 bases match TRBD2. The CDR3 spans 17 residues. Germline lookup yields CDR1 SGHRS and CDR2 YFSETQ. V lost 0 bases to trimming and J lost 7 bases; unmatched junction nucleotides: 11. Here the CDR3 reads CASSLARIAGEVNEQFF. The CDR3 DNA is TGCGCCAGCAGCTTGGCCCGGATAGCGGGAGAGGTAAATGAGCAGTTCTTC.

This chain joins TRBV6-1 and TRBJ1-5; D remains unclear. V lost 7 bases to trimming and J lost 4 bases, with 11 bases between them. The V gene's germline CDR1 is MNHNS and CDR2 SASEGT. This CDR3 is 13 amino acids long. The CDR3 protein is CASNAGWNQPQHF. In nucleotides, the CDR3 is TGTGCCAGCAATGCGGGATGGAATCAGCCCCAGCATTTT.

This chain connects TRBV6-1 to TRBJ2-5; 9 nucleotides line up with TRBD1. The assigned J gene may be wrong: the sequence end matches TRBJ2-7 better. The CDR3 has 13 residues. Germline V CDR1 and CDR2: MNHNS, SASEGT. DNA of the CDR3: TGTGCCAGCAGGGGGACAGGGACCTACGAGCAGTACTTC. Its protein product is CASRGTGTYEQYF.

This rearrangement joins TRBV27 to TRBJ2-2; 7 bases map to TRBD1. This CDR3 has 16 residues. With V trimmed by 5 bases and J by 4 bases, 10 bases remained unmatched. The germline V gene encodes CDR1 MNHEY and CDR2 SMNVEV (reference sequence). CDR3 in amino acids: CASSQIPGQSTGELFF. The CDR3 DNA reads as TGTGCCAGCAGTCAAATCCCGGGACAGAGCACCGGGGAGCTGTTTTTT.

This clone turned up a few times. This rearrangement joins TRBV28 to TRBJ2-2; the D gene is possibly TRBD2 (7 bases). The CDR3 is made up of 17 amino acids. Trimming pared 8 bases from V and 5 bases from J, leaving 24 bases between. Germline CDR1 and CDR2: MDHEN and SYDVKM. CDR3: CASLLSRGGGGTGELFF. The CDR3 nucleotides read TGTGCCAGCCTCCTATCCCGGGGCGGGGGCGGAACCGGGGAGCTGTTTTTT. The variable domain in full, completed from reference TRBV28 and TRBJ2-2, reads DVKVTQSSRYLVKRTGEKVFLECVQDMDHENMFWYRQDPGLGLRLIYFSYDVKMKEKGDIPEGYSVSREKKERFSLILESASTNQTSMYLCASLLSRGGGGTGELFFGEGSRLTVL.

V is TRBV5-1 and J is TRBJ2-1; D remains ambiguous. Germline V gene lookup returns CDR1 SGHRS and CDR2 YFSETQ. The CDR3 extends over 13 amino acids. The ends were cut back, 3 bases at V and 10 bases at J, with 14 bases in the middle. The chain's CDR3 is CASSSPTGLEQFF. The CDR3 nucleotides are TGCGCCAGCAGCTCCCCGACTGGATTGGAGCAGTTCTTC.

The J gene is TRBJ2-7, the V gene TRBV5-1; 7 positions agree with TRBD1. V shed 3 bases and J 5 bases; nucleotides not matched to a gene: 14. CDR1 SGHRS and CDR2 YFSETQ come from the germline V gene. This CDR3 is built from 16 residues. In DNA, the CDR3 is TGCGCCAGCAGCTCGGGGACAGTCCAAGGGGTCCACGAGCAGTACTTC. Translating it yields CASSSGTVQGVHEQYF.

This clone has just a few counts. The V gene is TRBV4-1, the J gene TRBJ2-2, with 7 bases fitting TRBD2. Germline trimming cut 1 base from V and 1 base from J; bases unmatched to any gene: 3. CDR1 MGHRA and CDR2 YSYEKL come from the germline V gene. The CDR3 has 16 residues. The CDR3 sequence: CASSQVLAVNTGELFF. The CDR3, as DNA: TGCGCCAGCAGCCAAGTTCTAGCGGTGAACACCGGGGAGCTGTTTTTT.

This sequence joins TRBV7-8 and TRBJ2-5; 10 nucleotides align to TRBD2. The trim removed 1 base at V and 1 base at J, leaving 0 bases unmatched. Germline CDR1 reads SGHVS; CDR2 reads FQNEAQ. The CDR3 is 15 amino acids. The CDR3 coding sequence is TGTGCCAGCAGCTTAGGACTAGCGGGCCAAGAGACCCAGTACTTC. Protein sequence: CASSLGLAGQETQYF. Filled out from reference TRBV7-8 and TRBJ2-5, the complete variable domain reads GAGVSQSPRYKVAKRGQDVALRCDPISGHVSLFWYQQALGQGPEFLTYFQNEAQLDKSGLPSDRFFAERPEGSVSTLKIQRTQQEDSAVYLCASSLGLAGQETQYFGPGTRLLVL.

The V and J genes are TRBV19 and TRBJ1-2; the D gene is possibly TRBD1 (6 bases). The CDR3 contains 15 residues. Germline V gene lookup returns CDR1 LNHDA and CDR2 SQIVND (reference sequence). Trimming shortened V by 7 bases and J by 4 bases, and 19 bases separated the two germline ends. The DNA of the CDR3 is TGTGCCAGTAAGGAGCCAGGACAGAAGACCTATGGCTACACCTTC. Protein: CASKEPGQKTYGYTF. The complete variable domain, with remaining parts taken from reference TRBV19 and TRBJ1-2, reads DGGITQSPKYLFRKEGQNVTLSCEQNLNHDAMYWYRQDPGQGLRLIYYSQIVNDFQKGDIAEGYSVSREKKESFPLTVTSAQKNPTAFYLCASKEPGQKTYGYTFGSGTRLTVV.

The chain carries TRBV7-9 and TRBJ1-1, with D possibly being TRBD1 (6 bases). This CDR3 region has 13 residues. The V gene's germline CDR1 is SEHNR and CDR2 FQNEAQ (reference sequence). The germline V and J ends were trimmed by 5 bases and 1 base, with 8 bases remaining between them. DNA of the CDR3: TGTGCCAGCAGCAGGACAGCGAACACTGAAGCTTTCTTT. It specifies CASSRTANTEAFF.

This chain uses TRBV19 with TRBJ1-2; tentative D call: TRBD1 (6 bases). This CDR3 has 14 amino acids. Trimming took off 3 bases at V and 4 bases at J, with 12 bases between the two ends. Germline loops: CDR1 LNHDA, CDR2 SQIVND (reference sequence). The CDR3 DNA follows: TGTGCCAGTAGTATCCAAACAGGGTTCTATGGCTACACCTTC. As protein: CASSIQTGFYGYTF.

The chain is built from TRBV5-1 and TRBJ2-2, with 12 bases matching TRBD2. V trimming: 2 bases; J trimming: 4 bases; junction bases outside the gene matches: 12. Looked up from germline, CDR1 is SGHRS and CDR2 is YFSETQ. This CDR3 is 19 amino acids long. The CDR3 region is CASSFQGGTSGGITGELFF. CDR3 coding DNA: TGCGCCAGCAGCTTCCAAGGGGGCACTAGCGGGGGGATCACCGGGGAGCTGTTTTTT.

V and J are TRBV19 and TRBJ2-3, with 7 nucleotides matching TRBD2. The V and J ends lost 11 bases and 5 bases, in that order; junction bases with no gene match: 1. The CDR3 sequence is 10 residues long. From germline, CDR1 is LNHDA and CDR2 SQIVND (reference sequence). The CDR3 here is CAAGVDTQYF. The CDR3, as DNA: TGTGCCGCGGGAGTAGATACGCAGTATTTT.

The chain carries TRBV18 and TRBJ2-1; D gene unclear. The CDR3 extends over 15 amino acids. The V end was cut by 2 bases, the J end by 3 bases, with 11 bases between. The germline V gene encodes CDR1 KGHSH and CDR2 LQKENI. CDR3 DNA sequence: TGTGCCAGCTCACCATACGGCGGCTTCTACAATGAGCAGTTCTTC. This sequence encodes CASSPYGGFYNEQFF.

CDR3 sequence reads: CASSAGQGRAGELFF. The CDR3 DNA reads TGTGCCAGCAGTGCAGGACAGGGAAGGGCCGGGGAGCTGTTTTTT. The rearrangement joins TRBV6-1 to TRBJ2-2; the match to TRBD1 covers 8 bases. There are 15 residues in the CDR3. V was clipped by 4 bases and J by 6 bases; unmatched bases: 7. CDR1 and CDR2 from the germline V gene are MNHNS and SASEGT.

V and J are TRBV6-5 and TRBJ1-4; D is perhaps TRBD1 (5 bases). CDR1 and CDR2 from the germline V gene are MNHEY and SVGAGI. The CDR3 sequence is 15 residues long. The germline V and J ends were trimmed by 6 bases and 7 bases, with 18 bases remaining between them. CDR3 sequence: CASRTSGPGGEKLFF. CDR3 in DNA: TGTGCCAGCAGAACCTCAGGGCCCGGGGGTGAAAAACTGTTTTTT.

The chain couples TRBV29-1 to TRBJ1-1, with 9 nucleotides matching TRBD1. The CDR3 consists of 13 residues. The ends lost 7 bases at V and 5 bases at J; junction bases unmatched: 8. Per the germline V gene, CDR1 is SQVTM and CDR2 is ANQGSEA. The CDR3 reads CSGVRDRVTEAFF. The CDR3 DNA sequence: TGCAGCGGTGTCCGGGACAGGGTTACTGAAGCTTTCTTT.

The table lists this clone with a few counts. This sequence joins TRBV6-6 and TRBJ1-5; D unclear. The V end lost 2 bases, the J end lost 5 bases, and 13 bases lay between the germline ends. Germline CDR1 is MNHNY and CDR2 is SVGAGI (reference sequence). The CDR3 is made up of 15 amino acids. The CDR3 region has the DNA TGTGCCAGCAGTTACCCTTCGGCAGGTGATCAGCCCCAGCATTTT. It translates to CASSYPSAGDQPQHF.

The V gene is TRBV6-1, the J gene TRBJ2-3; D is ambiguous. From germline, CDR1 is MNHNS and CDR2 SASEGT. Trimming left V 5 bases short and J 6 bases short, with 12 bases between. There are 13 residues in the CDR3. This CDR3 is CASSSGVLDTQYF. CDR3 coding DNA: TGTGCCAGCAGTTCCGGAGTATTGGATACGCAGTATTTT.

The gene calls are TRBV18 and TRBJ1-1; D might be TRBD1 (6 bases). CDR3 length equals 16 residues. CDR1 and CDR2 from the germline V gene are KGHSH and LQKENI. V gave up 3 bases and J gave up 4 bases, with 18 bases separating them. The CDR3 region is CASSPLLQGGGTEAFF. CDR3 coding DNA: TGTGCCAGCTCACCCCTTTTACAGGGTGGCGGCACTGAAGCTTTCTTT.

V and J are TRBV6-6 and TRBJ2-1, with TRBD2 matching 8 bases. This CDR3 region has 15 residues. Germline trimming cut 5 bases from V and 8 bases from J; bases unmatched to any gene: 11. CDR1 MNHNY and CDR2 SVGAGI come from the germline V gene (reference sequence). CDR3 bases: TGTGCCAGCAGTGAGCCGGGACTAGGTTACGATGAGCAGTTCTTC. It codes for CASSEPGLGYDEQFF.

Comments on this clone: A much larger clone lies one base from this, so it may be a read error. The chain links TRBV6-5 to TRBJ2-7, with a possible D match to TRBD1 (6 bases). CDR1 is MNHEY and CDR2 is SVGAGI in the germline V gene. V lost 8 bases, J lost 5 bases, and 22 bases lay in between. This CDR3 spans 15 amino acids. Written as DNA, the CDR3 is TGTGCCAGCGGAAAGGACAGCCTGAGATCCCACGAGCAGTACTTC. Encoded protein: CASGKDSLRSHEQYF.

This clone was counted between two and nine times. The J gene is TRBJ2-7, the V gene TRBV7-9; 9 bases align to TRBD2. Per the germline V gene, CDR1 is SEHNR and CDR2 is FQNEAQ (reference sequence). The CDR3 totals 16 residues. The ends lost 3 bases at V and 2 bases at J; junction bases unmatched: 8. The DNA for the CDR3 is TGTGCCAGCAGCTTTCCCATTAGCGGGAGCCCCTACGAGCAGTACTTC. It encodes CASSFPISGSPYEQYF. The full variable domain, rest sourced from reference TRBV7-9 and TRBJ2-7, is DTGVSQNPRHKITKRGQNVTFRCDPISEHNRLYWYRQTLGQGPEFLTYFQNEAQLEKSRLLSDRFSAERPKGSFSTLEIQRTEQGDSAMYLCASSFPISGSPYEQYFGPGTRLTVT.

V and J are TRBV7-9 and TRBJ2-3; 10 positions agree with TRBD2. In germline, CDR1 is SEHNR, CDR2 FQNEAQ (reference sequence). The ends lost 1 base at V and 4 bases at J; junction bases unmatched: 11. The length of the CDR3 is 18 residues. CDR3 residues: CASSLGASGSPVADTQYF. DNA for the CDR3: TGTGCCAGCAGCTTAGGGGCTAGCGGGAGCCCCGTGGCAGATACGCAGTATTTT.

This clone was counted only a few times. The CDR3 coding sequence is TGCAGCGCCGGCGGAACTAGCGGGAGGTATAATGAGCAGTTCTTC. The encoded protein is CSAGGTSGRYNEQFF. The V call is TRBV29-1, the J call TRBJ2-1; the match to TRBD2 covers 12 bases. This CDR3 region has 15 residues. The germline V gene encodes CDR1 SQVTM and CDR2 ANQGSEA. V dropped 7 bases and J dropped 7; count of bases not matched to a gene: 11.

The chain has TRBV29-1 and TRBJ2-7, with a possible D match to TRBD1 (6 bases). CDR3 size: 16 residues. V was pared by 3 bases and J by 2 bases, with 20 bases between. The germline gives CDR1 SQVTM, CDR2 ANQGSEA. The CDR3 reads CSVEHPYGQGTYEQYF. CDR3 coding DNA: TGCAGCGTTGAGCACCCTTATGGGCAGGGGACCTACGAGCAGTACTTC.